Below are 13 T cell receptor beta chains sequenced from a single sample in a study of CD8+ T cells in alopecia areata. RNA extraction was followed by reverse transcription into cDNA, which acted as the sequencing template. Clones were sequenced by immunoSEQ multiplex PCR, and TCRdb holds only the in-frame ones, with some missing. The sample records 150,000 to 200,000 clones, around half being singletons. Treatment meaning: oral pan-JAK inhibitor, 5-10 mg twice daily. The sequencing here drew on CD8+ T cells sorted from blood, taken at week 24, from a patient treated with tofacitinib. All receptors come from a human donor with alopecia areata.

This clone was recorded a few times. This sequence joins TRBV29-1 and TRBJ2-7; 9 bases align to TRBD1. CDR3 length equals 15 residues. CDR1 is SQVTM and CDR2 is ANQGSEA in the germline V gene. V was pared by 5 bases and J by 7 bases, with 15 bases of the junction left unmatched. The CDR3 here is CSVYWGDRAVREQYF. CDR3 nucleotides: TGCAGCGTTTATTGGGGGGACAGGGCCGTGAGGGAGCAGTACTTC.

The chain couples TRBV2 to TRBJ1-5; 12 bases fit TRBD1. With V trimmed by 2 bases and J by 2 bases, 4 bases remained unmatched. CDR1 and CDR2 (germline): SNHLY, FYNNEI. This CDR3 is built from 17 residues. The CDR3 protein is CASSELGQGAGNQPQHF. CDR3 nucleotides: TGTGCCAGCAGTGAATTGGGACAGGGGGCTGGCAATCAGCCCCAGCATTTT.

The V gene is TRBV10-2, the J gene TRBJ2-4; D is unclear. Germline V gene data show CDR1 as WSHSY and CDR2 as SAAADI. This CDR3 region has 13 residues. Trimming removed 2 bases at V and 8 bases at J, with 10 bases between. CDR3 amino acids: CASSEALLDIQYF. CDR3 bases: TGCGCCAGCAGTGAGGCCCTCCTGGACATTCAGTACTTC.

This rearrangement joins TRBV4-3 to TRBJ2-1, with D perhaps matching TRBD2 (6 bases). Between the trimmed V and J ends, which lost 1 base and 5 bases, there was a span of 12 bases. CDR3 length: 15 residues. Germline lookup yields CDR1 LGHNA and CDR2 YSLEER. CDR3 loop: CASSQAGLRDNEQFF. The CDR3 bases are TGCGCCAGCAGCCAAGCGGGACTCCGCGACAATGAGCAGTTCTTC.

The chain recombines TRBV9 with TRBJ2-6, with 10 bases identical to TRBD1. The junction had 3 bases not matched to a gene; V was cut back by 3 bases and J by 0 bases. This CDR3 spans 17 amino acids. Germline-derived CDR1 and CDR2 are SGDLS and YYNGEE. For the CDR3, the DNA is TGTGCCAGCAGCGGGGACAGGGGAGTCTCTGGGGCCAACGTCCTGACTTTC. Its protein is CASSGDRGVSGANVLTF. Filled out from reference TRBV9 and TRBJ2-6, the complete variable domain reads DSGVTQTPKHLITATGQRVTLRCSPRSGDLSVYWYQQSLDQGLQFLIQYYNGEERAKGNILERFSAQQFPDLHSELNLSSLELGDSALYFCASSGDRGVSGANVLTFGAGSRLTVL.

A few counts support this clone. The V gene is TRBV29-1, the J gene TRBJ2-1; D gene uncertain. Trimming removed 5 bases from V and 5 bases from J, with 7 bases in between. Per the germline V gene, CDR1 is SQVTM and CDR2 is ANQGSEA. CDR3 length equals 11 residues. CDR3 amino acids: CSVFRDNEQFF. The DNA of the CDR3 is TGCAGCGTTTTCCGGGACAATGAGCAGTTCTTC.

The V gene is TRBV11-2, the J gene TRBJ2-4; 7 nucleotides line up with TRBD1. The CDR3 is made up of 14 amino acids. V gave up 5 bases and J gave up 8 bases; unmatched junction bases: 9. CDR1 is SGHAT and CDR2 is FQNNGV in the germline V gene. The CDR3 spells CASSHGDRVYIQYF. Written as DNA, the CDR3 is TGTGCCAGCAGCCATGGAGACAGGGTTTACATTCAGTACTTC.

The CDR3 loop reads CASRVQDGPNYGYTF. DNA for the CDR3: TGCGCCAGCAGGGTCCAAGACGGACCAAACTATGGCTACACCTTC. This chain links TRBV5-1 with TRBJ1-2; D not certain. The CDR3 covers 15 residues. Trimming removed 5 bases at V and 2 bases at J, with 16 bases between. Germline CDR1 reads SGHRS; CDR2 reads YFSETQ.

This clone has more than one count but fewer than ten. Here the CDR3 DNA reads TGTGCCAGCAGCGCACGCACCCCCTTACAGGGCACAGATACGCAGTATTTT. Protein sequence: CASSARTPLQGTDTQYF. This chain joins TRBV7-6 and TRBJ2-3; maybe TRBD1 (5 bases). The CDR3 contains 17 residues. The V end was cut by 5 bases, the J end by 1 base, with 19 bases between. CDR1 is SGHVS, CDR2 FNYEAQ, per germline.

There are a few counts of this clone. This chain connects TRBV30 to TRBJ2-3; D ambiguous. Trimming took off 0 bases at V and 7 bases at J, with 14 bases between the two ends. The CDR3 spans 14 residues. CDR1 is GTSNPN and CDR2 is SVGIG in the germline V gene (reference sequence). The CDR3 loop reads CAWSVSGLYNTQYF. The CDR3 DNA reads TGTGCCTGGAGTGTCTCTGGTCTATATAATACGCAGTATTTT.

This clone was counted between two and nine times. The CDR3 loop reads CACYPRDSSNYGYTF. CDR3 DNA sequence: TGTGCCTGCTATCCTCGGGACAGTTCCAACTATGGCTACACCTTC. V gene TRBV30 combines with J gene TRBJ1-2; 7 bases fit TRBD1. V was pared by 6 bases and J by 2 bases, with 12 bases of the junction left unmatched. CDR1 is GTSNPN, CDR2 SVGIG, per germline (reference sequence). The CDR3 runs 15 residues.

The rearrangement links TRBV5-6 to TRBJ1-1; unclear D gene. The V end lost 0 bases, the J end lost 0 bases, and 9 bases lay between the germline ends. Per the germline V gene, CDR1 is SGHDT and CDR2 is YYEEEE. The CDR3 is 15 residues long. The CDR3 DNA sequence: TGTGCCAGCAGCTTGGATGGTGGGATGAACACTGAAGCTTTCTTT. Encoded protein: CASSLDGGMNTEAFF. Variable domain in full (rest from reference TRBV5-6 and TRBJ1-1): DAGVTQSPTHLIKTRGQQVTLRCSPKSGHDTVSWYQQALGQGPQFIFQYYEEEERQRGNFPDRFSGHQFPNYSSELNVNALLLGDSALYLCASSLDGGMNTEAFFGQGTRLTVV.

The chain has TRBV29-1 and TRBJ2-7, with D unclear. Germline CDR1 is SQVTM and CDR2 is ANQGSEA. The V end lost 4 bases, the J end lost 3 bases, and 7 bases lay between the germline ends. This CDR3 has 11 residues. The CDR3 is CSVVVSYEQYF. CDR3 DNA sequence: TGCAGCGTTGTTGTGAGCTACGAGCAGTACTTC.